Given below is one TCR beta chain in context. This clonotype showed up just a few times. Its antigen is currently not known. Nothing much larger sits one base from this clone, and base qualities are not available. The junction shows trimming of 0 bases on V and 0 bases on J, and the gene matches do not reach 5 bases of it. The CDR3 spans 19 residues, from the cysteine through the phenylalanine. The kept DNA is CDR3 alone, 57 bases in frame from the first base. The germline V gene supplies CDR1 SGDLS and CDR2 YYNGEE. Library preparation used PCR. Sequencing used an Illumina HiSeq 2500. Unique molecular identifiers were incorporated into TCR beta cDNA libraries to reduce PCR and sequencing biases. Per 1 to 10 million input T cells, approximately 500,000 cDNA molecules were obtained, such that each molecule approximated one T cell. The same protocol used for the earlier healthy control dataset was applied to prepare and sequence the patient libraries. Within a given batch, samples were prepared together, multiplexed and sequenced on the same HiSeq lane. The authors' analysis ran thus. MIGEC was used to process the raw barcoded reads, and molecular identifier groups with only a single read were discarded before consensus assembly and CDR3 extraction. VDJtools was used for post-analysis of the clonotype tables, with diversity normalized by down-sampling every dataset to the smallest sample size. In repertoire overlap clustering, CDR3 amino acid sequences, but not nucleotide sequences, were matched to correct batch-related cross-sample contamination. TCRdb cleaned the public reads at Q25 with fastp, built clones with MiXCR and kept in-frame beta chains. Identical CDR3 proteins give one entry, which carries the most common genes and DNA. The V and J calls follow TCRdb's processing rather than the paper's. The sample has 150,000 to 200,000 distinct CDR3 sequences on record, 30% to 45% of them singletons. The ten most abundant clones make up under 30% of the sample.

This specimen comes from a study of post-analysis software for immune sequencing data (dated by TCRdb to about 2015). Regarding the study in general: The recorded disease courses included relapsing-remitting, secondary progressive and progressive-relapsing multiple sclerosis, and some patients had no subtype annotation. A subset of samples was prepared in parallel using single-end sample barcoding, then pooled and co-amplified after Illumina adapter ligation. The patient repertoires were set against 11 previously published healthy control repertoires from donors whose ages ranged from roughly 6 to 25 years.

The meaning of the sample's time point label: second blood draw from one MS patient after hematopoietic stem cell transplantation. TCR beta repertoires were profiled from peripheral blood of more than ten young patients with multiple sclerosis to demonstrate the VDJtools post-analysis software. Multiple sclerosis patients were children and adolescents aged roughly 6 to 17 years. General conclusions and limits of the study: The control group was slightly older than the multiple sclerosis patient group. Roughly 5 TRBV segments, including TRBV5-6, TRBV5-1 and TRBV20-1, were significantly more frequent in patients than controls. Significantly lower normalized Chao1 diversity was found in multiple sclerosis patients than in controls, suggesting substantial peripheral T-cell clonal expansion. Direct clustering with F measure showed strong co-clustering of samples prepared in the same batch, prompting a batch-effect correction.

The material sequenced was blood, taken after autologous hematopoietic stem cell transplantation. The chain joins TRBV9 to TRBJ2-1; 14 bases in the junction line up with TRBD2. The receptor was isolated from a girl aged 10-17 years with multiple sclerosis. Donor details come from another sample of the same person, matched by shared clones. The nucleotide sequence is TGTGCCAGCAGCGTAGAGGGACTAGCGGGGGTTCGCTCCTACAATGAGCAGTTCTTC. Translated, it gives CASSVEGLAGVRSYNEQFF.